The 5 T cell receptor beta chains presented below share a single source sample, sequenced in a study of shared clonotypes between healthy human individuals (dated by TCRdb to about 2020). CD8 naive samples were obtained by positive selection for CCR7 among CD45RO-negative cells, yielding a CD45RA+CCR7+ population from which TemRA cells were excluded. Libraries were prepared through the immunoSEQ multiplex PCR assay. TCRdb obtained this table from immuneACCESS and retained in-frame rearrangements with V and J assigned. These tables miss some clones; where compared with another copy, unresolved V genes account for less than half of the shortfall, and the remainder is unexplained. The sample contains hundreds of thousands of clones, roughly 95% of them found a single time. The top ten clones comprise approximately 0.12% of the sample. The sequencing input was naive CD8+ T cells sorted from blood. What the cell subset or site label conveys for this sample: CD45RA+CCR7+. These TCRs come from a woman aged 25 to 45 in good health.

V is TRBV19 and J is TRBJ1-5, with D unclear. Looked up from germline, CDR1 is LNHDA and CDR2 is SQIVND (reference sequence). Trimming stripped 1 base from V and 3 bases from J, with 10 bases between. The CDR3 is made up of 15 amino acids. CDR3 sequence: CASSIVPFANQPQHF. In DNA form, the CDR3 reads TGTGCCAGTAGTATAGTCCCATTTGCCAATCAGCCCCAGCATTTT.

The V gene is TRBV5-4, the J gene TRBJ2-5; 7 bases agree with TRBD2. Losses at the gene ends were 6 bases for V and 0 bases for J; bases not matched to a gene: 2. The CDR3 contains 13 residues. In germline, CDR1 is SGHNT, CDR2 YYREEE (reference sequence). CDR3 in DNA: TGTGCCAGCAACCGGGAGGACCAAGAGACCCAGTACTTC. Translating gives CASNREDQETQYF.

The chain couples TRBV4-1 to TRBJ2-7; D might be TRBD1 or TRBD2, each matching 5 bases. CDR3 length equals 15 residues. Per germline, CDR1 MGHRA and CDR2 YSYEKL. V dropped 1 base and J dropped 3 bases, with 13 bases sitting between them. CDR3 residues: CASSQAGFGDYEQYF. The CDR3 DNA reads TGCGCCAGCAGCCAAGCAGGGTTCGGGGACTACGAGCAGTACTTC.

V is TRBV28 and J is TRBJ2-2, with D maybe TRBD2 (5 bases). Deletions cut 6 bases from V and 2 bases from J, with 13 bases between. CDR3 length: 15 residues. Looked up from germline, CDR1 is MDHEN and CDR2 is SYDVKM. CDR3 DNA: TGTGCCAGCAGCTTGTGGCGGGCTAACACCGGGGAGCTGTTTTTT. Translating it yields CASSLWRANTGELFF.

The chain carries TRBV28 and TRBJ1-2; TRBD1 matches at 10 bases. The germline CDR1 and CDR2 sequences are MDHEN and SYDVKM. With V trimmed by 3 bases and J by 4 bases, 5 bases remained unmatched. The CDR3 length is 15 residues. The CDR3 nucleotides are TGTGCCAGCAGTTTCCCCGACAGGGGGCCCTATGGCTACACCTTC. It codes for CASSFPDRGPYGYTF.